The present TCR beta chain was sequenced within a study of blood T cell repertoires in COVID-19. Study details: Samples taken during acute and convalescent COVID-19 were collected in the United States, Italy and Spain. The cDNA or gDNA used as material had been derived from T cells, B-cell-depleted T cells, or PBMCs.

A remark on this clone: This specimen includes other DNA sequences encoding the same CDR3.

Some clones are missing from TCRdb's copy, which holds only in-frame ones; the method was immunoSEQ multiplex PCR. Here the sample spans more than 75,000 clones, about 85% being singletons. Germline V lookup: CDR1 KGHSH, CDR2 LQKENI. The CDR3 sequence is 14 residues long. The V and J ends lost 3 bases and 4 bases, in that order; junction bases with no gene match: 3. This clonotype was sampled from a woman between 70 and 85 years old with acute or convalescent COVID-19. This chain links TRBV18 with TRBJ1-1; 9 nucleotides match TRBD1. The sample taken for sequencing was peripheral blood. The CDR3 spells CASSPGQGATEAFF. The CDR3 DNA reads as TGTGCCAGCTCACCGGGACAGGGCGCCACTGAAGCTTTCTTT. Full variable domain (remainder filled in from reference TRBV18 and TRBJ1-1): NAGVMQNPRHLVRRRGQEARLRCSPMKGHSHVYWYRQLPEEGLKFMVYLQKENIIDESGMPKERFSAEFPKEGPSILRIQQVVRGDSAAYFCASSPGQGATEAFFGQGTRLTVV.